A selection of T cell receptor beta chains follows, all from one sample in a study of CD8 T cells in ankylosing spondylitis. MiXCR was run by TCRdb on the 5' RACE reads, yielding one entry per CDR3 protein. The table includes about 240,000 distinct CDR3 sequences, around 9.1% detected once. Sequencing was done on a sample of blood, either unsorted or a sorted T cell fraction (not recorded which). These receptors originate from a male donor with ankylosing spondylitis or in good health (not recorded which). The CDR3 runs from the conserved cysteine through the conserved F or W. The D gene is left open where the match is weak. Clone size is not always given. Where it is, it says once, few, many or a class for expanded clones.

v_call	j_call	clone_size	d_call	cdr3_aa	cdr3_nt
TRBV7-2	TRBJ2-5	few	.	CASSLYGETQYF	TGTGCCAGCAGCCTTTACGGGGAGACCCAGTACTTC
TRBV9	TRBJ2-1	many	TRBD2	CASSVGGGDNNEQFF	TGTGCCAGCAGCGTAGGGGGGGGGGATAACAATGAGCAGTTCTTC
TRBV7-2	TRBJ1-2	many	.	CASSLLRTAIYGYTF	TGTGCCAGCAGCTTACTCCGGACTGCGATCTATGGCTACACCTTC
TRBV5-1	TRBJ1-4	many	TRBD1	CASALGQGDGKLFF	TGCGCCAGCGCCCTTGGACAGGGCGACGGAAAACTGTTTTTT
TRBV18	TRBJ1-1	many	.	CASYDRMNTEAFF	TGTGCCAGCTACGACAGGATGAACACTGAAGCTTTCTTT
TRBV29-1	TRBJ2-3	many	.	CSVERPDLGPEGDTQYF	TGCAGCGTTGAACGGCCTGACCTTGGGCCGGAGGGAGATACGCAGTATTTT
TRBV7-9	TRBJ2-2	many	.	CASSLSSSGTGELFF	.
TRBV29-1	TRBJ2-5	many	.	CSVVASQETQYF	TGCAGCGTTGTGGCTTCCCAAGAGACCCAGTACTTC
TRBV5-1	TRBJ1-2	many	.	CASSLVQGYGYTF	TGCGCCAGCAGCTTGGTACAGGGATATGGCTACACCTTC
TRBV20-1	TRBJ2-3	many	.	CSARLDTQYF	TGCAGTGCCCGACTAGATACGCAGTATTTT
TRBV30	TRBJ1-2	many	TRBD1	CAWRQGYGYTF	TGTGCCTGGAGACAGGGGTATGGCTACACCTTC
TRBV6-2/TRBV6-3	TRBJ2-2	.	.	CASSYLRVTGELFF	TGTGCCAGCAGTTACCTCAGAGTTACCGGGGAGCTGTTTTTT
TRBV9	TRBJ1-3	many	.	CASSLLDSENTIYF	TGTGCCAGCAGCCTCCTGGACAGTGAAAACACCATATATTTT
TRBV20-1	TRBJ2-1	few	TRBD2	CSAPGLAGGNEQFF	TGCAGTGCTCCGGGACTAGCGGGAGGCAATGAGCAGTTCTTC
TRBV7-6	TRBJ2-1	many	.	CASTRPEVGINEQFF	TGTGCCAGCACCCGACCCGAAGTTGGTATCAATGAGCAGTTCTTC
TRBV20-1	TRBJ1-1	many	TRBD1	CSATPTGSGTEAFF	TGCAGTGCTACCCCGACAGGGAGTGGGACTGAAGCTTTCTTT
TRBV7-9	TRBJ2-3	few	TRBD1	CASRKGGPTDTQYF	TGTGCCAGTCGAAAAGGGGGCCCGACAGATACGCAGTATTTT